The following is a TCR beta chain sequence with its context. Its antigen is not known. This sample stems from a study of siplizumab effects on memory and regulatory T cells. Trimming stripped 5 bases from V and 0 bases from J, with 12 bases between. Germline-derived CDR1 and CDR2 are SGHRS and YFSETQ. The CDR3 covers 14 residues. In each sample, some 9.6 x 10^4 TCR templates were assayed. Here immunoSEQ multiplex PCR was the method, and the copy in TCRdb shows in-frame clones only, minus some. The sample carries about 75,000 clones, 93% recorded once. The study, taken as a whole, reports: Proliferating siplizumab-culture Treg suppressive function went unconfirmed. Naive T cells were seen as more diverse than memory cells and as major alloresponse contributors. An assignable phenotype, naive or memory, was missing from roughly 86-96% of proliferating CD4+ or CD8+ clones.

Source material: CD8+ T cells sorted from blood. The clonotype comes from a human donor in good health. The chain joins TRBV5-1 to TRBJ2-7; D is undetermined. The CDR3 reads CASREDTSSYEQYF. CDR3 DNA: TGCGCCAGCAGGGAAGACACATCCTCCTACGAGCAGTACTTC.